A selection of T cell receptor beta chains follows, all from one sample in a study of lymphopenia after photon versus proton radiotherapy. Libraries were prepared by immunoSEQ multiplex PCR; TCRdb keeps only in-frame clonotypes and omits some of them. The data hold tens of thousands of clones, with under 90% observed a single time. The sample was peripheral blood, taken from a patient treated with photon-based radiotherapy. The origin of the receptors is a man aged 50 to 59 with gastric cancer. Both conserved end residues are part of each CDR3. The order of the fields is clone size, V gene, D gene, J gene, CDR3 DNA, CDR3 protein. The D gene is left open where the match is weak. Rows may omit the clone size; those that give it use once, few, many or a size class.

>NA|TRBV4-2|TRBD2|TRBJ2-1
TGTGCCAGCAGCCATAACCGGGGAGCGGGAGCCTACAATGAGCAGTTCTTC
CASSHNRGAGAYNEQFF
>NA|TRBV30|NA|TRBJ2-5
TGTGCCTGGGGGGACACAAAAGAGACCCAGTACTTC
CAWGDTKETQYF
>NA|TRBV7-8|TRBD1|TRBJ1-1
TGTGCCAGCAGCTCCCAGGGACAGGGGAGGACTGAAGCTTTCTTT
CASSSQGQGRTEAFF
>once|TRBV30|TRBD2|TRBJ2-1
TGTGCCTGGAAAGCCCCGACTAGCGGGTGGAACAATGAGCAGTTCTTC
CAWKAPTSGWNNEQFF
>NA|TRBV2|NA|TRBJ2-7
TGTGCCAGCAGCCAGCTCTACGAGCAGTACTTC
CASSQLYEQYF
>NA|TRBV19|TRBD1|TRBJ2-5
TGTGCCAGTAGGAATCTCCTAGGGACAGATCAAGAGACCCAGTACTTC
CASRNLLGTDQETQYF
>NA|TRBV10-3|NA|TRBJ1-2
TGTGCCATCAGTGAGGACCCCGGGGTGGCAGGCTACACCTTC
CAISEDPGVAGYTF
>NA|TRBV18|NA|TRBJ2-5
TGTGCCAGCTCACCACGGCAGGGGGGACAAGAGACCCAGTACTTC
CASSPRQGGQETQYF
>NA|TRBV25-1|NA|TRBJ1-4
TGTGCCAGCAGTAGGACAGAGGAGTATGAAAAACTGTTTTTT
CASSRTEEYEKLFF
>NA|TRBV5-8|TRBD2|TRBJ2-5
TGTGCCAGCAGCACTAAGCGGGAGCGGGCGGGGACCCAGTACTTC
CASSTKRERAGTQYF
>NA|TRBV4-2|TRBD1|TRBJ2-7
TGTGCCAGCAGCCAAAACTTTGGACAGGTCTACGAGCAGTACTTC
CASSQNFGQVYEQYF
>NA|TRBV7-2|NA|TRBJ2-5
TGTGCCAGCAGCTTAAACACAGGTCTCCAAGAGACCCAGTACTTC
CASSLNTGLQETQYF
>NA|TRBV7-2|NA|TRBJ2-6
TGTGCCAGCAGCTTCCCCGGTGGGGCCAACGTCCTGACTTTC
CASSFPGGANVLTF